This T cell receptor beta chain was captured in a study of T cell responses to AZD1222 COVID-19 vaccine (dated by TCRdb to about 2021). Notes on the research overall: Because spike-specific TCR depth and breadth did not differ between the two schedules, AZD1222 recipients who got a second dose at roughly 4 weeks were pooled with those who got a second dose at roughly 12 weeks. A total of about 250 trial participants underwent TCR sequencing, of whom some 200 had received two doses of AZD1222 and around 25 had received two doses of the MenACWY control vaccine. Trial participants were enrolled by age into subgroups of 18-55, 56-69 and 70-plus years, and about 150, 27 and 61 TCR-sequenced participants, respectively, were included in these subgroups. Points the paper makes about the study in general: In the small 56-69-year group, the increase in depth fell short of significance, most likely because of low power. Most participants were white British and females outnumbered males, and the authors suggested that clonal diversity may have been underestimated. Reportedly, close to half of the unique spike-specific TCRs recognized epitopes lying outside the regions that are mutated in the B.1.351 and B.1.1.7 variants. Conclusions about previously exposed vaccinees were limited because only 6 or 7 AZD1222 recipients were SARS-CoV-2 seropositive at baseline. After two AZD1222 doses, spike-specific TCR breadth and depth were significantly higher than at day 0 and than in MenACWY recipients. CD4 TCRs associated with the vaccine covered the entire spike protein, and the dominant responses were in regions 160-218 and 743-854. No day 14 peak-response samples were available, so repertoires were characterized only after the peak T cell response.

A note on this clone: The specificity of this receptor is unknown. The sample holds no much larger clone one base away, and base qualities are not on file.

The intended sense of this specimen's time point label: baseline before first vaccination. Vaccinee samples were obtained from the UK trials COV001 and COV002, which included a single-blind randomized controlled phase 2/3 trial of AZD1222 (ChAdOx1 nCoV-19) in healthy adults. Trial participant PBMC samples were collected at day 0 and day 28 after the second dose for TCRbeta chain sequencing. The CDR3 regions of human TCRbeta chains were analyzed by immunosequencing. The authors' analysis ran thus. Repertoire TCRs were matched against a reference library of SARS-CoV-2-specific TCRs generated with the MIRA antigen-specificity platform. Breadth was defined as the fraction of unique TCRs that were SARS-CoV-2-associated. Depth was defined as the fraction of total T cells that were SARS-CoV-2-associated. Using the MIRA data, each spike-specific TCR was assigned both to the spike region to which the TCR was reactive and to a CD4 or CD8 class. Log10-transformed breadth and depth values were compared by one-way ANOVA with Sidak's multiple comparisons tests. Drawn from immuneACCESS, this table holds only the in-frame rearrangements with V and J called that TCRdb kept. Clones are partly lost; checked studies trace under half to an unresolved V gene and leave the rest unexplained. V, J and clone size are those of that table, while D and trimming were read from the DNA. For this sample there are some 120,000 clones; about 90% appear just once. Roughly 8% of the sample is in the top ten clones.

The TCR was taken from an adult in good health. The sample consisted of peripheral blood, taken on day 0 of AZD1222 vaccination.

CDR3 sequence: CASTSTGVTGQPQHF. In nucleotide form, the sequence is TGTGCCAGTACGAGTACCGGGGTAACCGGTCAGCCCCAGCATTTT. The V and J segments used are TRBV19 and TRBJ1-5, with no confident D gene call. From a lookup of the germline V gene (reference sequence), CDR1 and CDR2 are LNHDA and SQIVND. Counted from cysteine to phenylalanine, this CDR3 has 15 amino acids. Only the CDR3 region is kept as DNA, spanning 45 bases read in frame from base 1. Trimming removed 7 bases from V and 6 bases from J, leaving 19 bases between the germline ends.